Presented here are 17 T cell receptor beta chains from one specimen sequenced in a study of CD8 T cells in ankylosing spondylitis (dated by TCRdb to about 2017). Preparation of the library involved 5' RACE. These reads were obtained on an Illumina HiSeq 2500. The public sequencing data were trimmed at Q25 with fastp and processed into clonotypes with MiXCR by TCRdb, which kept only in-frame beta chains. Rows are unified per CDR3 protein, each entry keeping the most common DNA and genes. Recorded for this sample are some 220,000 distinct CDR3 sequences; approximately 8.4% of them occurred a single time. Together, the top ten hold 4% to 5.5% of the sample. The sample was blood, either unsorted or a sorted T cell fraction (not recorded which). Every receptor here comes from a female donor with ankylosing spondylitis or in good health (not recorded which).

The chain carries TRBV3-1 and TRBJ1-5; 7 bases map to TRBD1. Germline V lookup: CDR1 LGHDT, CDR2 YNNKEL (reference sequence). The V segment lost 11 bases and the J segment 0 bases; nucleotides outside the gene matches: 19. This CDR3 is 18 amino acids long. The CDR3 sequence: CAFCLSQGGRYSNQPQHF. The CDR3 bases are TGTGCCTTCTGTTTATCTCAGGGGGGCCGTTATAGCAATCAGCCCCAGCATTTT.

This clonotype was observed at least ten times. V is TRBV9 and J is TRBJ1-2; D gene unclear. The germline V gene has CDR1 SGDLS and CDR2 YYNGEE. V was pared by 0 bases and J by 5 bases, with 11 bases between. The CDR3 is made up of 14 amino acids. In DNA, the CDR3 is TGTGCCAGCAGCGTAGATCCGGGGTCTTATGGCTACACCTTC. Translating gives CASSVDPGSYGYTF.

This clonotype was detected ten times or more. V is TRBV6-1 and J is TRBJ2-2; TRBD1 matches at 9 bases. The CDR3 spans 17 residues. With 6 bases clipped from V and 0 bases from J, the junction kept 8 bases outside the gene matches. Germline CDR1 is MNHNS and CDR2 is SASEGT. This CDR3 reads CASRNPRDRANTGELFF. The CDR3 DNA sequence: TGTGCCAGCAGGAACCCACGGGACAGGGCGAACACCGGGGAGCTGTTTTTT.

This clonotype was detected only a few times. This chain uses TRBV7-9 with TRBJ2-7, with D perhaps matching TRBD2 (7 bases). Trimming took off 6 bases at V and 6 bases at J, with 21 bases between the two ends. CDR1 SEHNR and CDR2 FQNEAQ come from the germline V gene (reference sequence). CDR3 length: 15 residues. DNA of the CDR3: TGTGCCAGCAGTTACGGGTCTACGGGGGGCGGCGAGCAGTACTTC. It yields the protein CASSYGSTGGGEQYF.

In this sample, this clonotype turned up many times. The chain has TRBV11-1 and TRBJ2-5; D is tentatively TRBD1 or TRBD2 (5 bases each). This CDR3 has 18 amino acids. CDR1 and CDR2 from the germline V gene are SGHAT and FQDESV (reference sequence). Trimming left V 4 bases short and J 5 bases short, with 26 bases between. The CDR3 nucleotides read TGTGCCAGCAGCTCCACCCCCGGTTGGGGGTGGAAGCAGGAGACCCAGTACTTC. Amino acids: CASSSTPGWGWKQETQYF.

This clonotype came up many times. V and J are TRBV19 and TRBJ1-4, with a possible D match to TRBD1 (6 bases). Germline CDR1 LNHDA, CDR2 SQIVND (reference sequence). Trimming took 8 bases from V and 0 from J, leaving 13 bases between them. There are 15 residues in the CDR3. CDR3 DNA sequence: TGTGCCAGTGGATCGGGGGCCGCAACTAATGAAAAACTGTTTTTT. It is translated as CASGSGAATNEKLFF.

Many counts were recorded for this clonotype. The chain combines TRBV5-1 with TRBJ2-7; D is undetermined. CDR1 is SGHRS and CDR2 is YFSETQ in the germline V gene. The CDR3 sequence is 12 residues long. V lost 1 base and J 3 bases, leaving 5 bases between the germline ends. As DNA, the CDR3 is TGCGCCAGCAGCTTGAGCCGCTACGAGCAGTACTTC. Its translation: CASSLSRYEQYF.

This clonotype was recorded many times. This rearrangement joins TRBV12-3 or TRBV12-4 to TRBJ2-3; D is uncertain. The CDR3 has 16 amino acids. V shed 8 bases and J shed 2 bases, with 20 bases lying between them. The CDR3 coding sequence is TGTGCCAGCCTTCGGAGAGCGACCTTTGACACAGATACGCAGTATTTT. It codes for CASLRRATFDTDTQYF.

This clonotype was picked up many times. CDR3 region: CSAIGVRRPSYNEQFF. As DNA, the CDR3 is TGCAGTGCGATCGGGGTGAGAAGACCCTCCTACAATGAGCAGTTCTTC. The genes are TRBV20-1 and TRBJ2-1; a weak D match, TRBD2 (5 bases). V was clipped by 6 bases and J by 0 bases, with 18 bases between them. Germline V gene lookup returns CDR1 DFQATT and CDR2 SNEGSKA (reference sequence). The CDR3 length is 16 residues.

This clonotype was recorded many times. This chain joins TRBV11-2 and TRBJ2-1; the D gene is possibly TRBD1 (6 bases). The CDR3 is 13 residues long. Per germline, CDR1 SGHAT and CDR2 FQNNGV. V was clipped by 5 bases and J by 10 bases, with 15 bases between them. The DNA of the CDR3 is TGTGCCAGCAGCCCCCGGTGGGGGCGGGAGCAGTTCTTC. Its translation: CASSPRWGREQFF.

This clonotype was found many times. The chain is built from TRBV27 and TRBJ2-1; TRBD1 might be the D (6 bases). The V end lost 3 bases, the J end lost 7 bases, and 10 bases lay between the germline ends. CDR1 is MNHEY and CDR2 is SMNVEV in the germline V gene (reference sequence). The CDR3 sequence is 13 residues long. The CDR3 DNA is TGTGCCAGCAGTTTTGGGACACGTAATGAGCAGTTCTTC. This sequence encodes CASSFGTRNEQFF.

This clonotype was picked up many times. The V gene is TRBV6-2 or TRBV6-3, the J gene TRBJ2-7; D might be TRBD1 or TRBD2, each matching 5 bases. The germline CDR1 and CDR2 sequences are MNHEY and SVGEGT. CDR3 length equals 15 residues. V was cut by 5 bases and J by 3 bases, with 17 bases left in between. The CDR3 DNA is TGTGCCAGCAGTGGCTTTAAGGAGAGGGGCTACGAGCAGTACTTC. This codes for CASSGFKERGYEQYF.

This clonotype was picked up many times. V usage is TRBV12-3 or TRBV12-4 and J usage is TRBJ1-6; D ambiguous. The length of the CDR3 is 12 residues. The ends were cut back, 7 bases at V and 12 bases at J, with 13 bases in the middle. CDR3 protein: CASTRVREPLHF. CDR3 nucleotides: TGTGCCAGCACCCGAGTTAGGGAACCCCTCCACTTT.

This clonotype was counted at least ten times. The rearrangement links TRBV7-3 to TRBJ2-1, with D uncertain. CDR3 size: 14 residues. The V end was cut by 5 bases, the J end by 8 bases, with 16 bases between. CDR1 is SGHTA, CDR2 FQGTGA, per germline. The CDR3 protein is CASSASGPRDEQFF. As DNA, the CDR3 is TGTGCCAGCAGCGCGTCCGGACCCCGGGATGAGCAGTTCTTC.

A single count supports this clonotype. A single base separates this from a much larger clone, so it may be a read error. V is TRBV4-1 and J is TRBJ2-7; 9 bases match TRBD1. This CDR3 comprises 14 residues. The germline gives CDR1 MGHRA, CDR2 YSYEKL. The CDR3 loop reads CVSSHGQGNYEQYF. The CDR3 nucleotides are TGCGTCAGCAGCCACGGACAGGGGAACTACGAGCAGTACTTC.

This clonotype occurred many times. The chain carries TRBV15 and TRBJ2-3, with 12 bases that match TRBD2. J lost 4 bases, V lost 1 base, and 12 bases had no gene match. Germline CDR1 and CDR2: LNHNV and YYDKDF (reference sequence). The CDR3 is made up of 19 amino acids. This CDR3 is CATSRGLAGDLMEADTQYF. The CDR3 DNA sequence: TGTGCCACCAGCAGAGGACTAGCGGGAGATCTAATGGAGGCAGATACGCAGTATTTT.

Worth noting for this clonotype: One end of the junction is discordant with germline, which a read error may explain. CDR3 DNA: TGTACCAGCAGTTTGAGCGGAAAAGGGCAAGAGACCCAGTACTTC. Translation gives CTSSLSGKGQETQYF. V usage is TRBV12-3 or TRBV12-4 and J usage is TRBJ2-5, with D possibly TRBD2 on 5 matching bases. The CDR3 sequence is 15 residues long.